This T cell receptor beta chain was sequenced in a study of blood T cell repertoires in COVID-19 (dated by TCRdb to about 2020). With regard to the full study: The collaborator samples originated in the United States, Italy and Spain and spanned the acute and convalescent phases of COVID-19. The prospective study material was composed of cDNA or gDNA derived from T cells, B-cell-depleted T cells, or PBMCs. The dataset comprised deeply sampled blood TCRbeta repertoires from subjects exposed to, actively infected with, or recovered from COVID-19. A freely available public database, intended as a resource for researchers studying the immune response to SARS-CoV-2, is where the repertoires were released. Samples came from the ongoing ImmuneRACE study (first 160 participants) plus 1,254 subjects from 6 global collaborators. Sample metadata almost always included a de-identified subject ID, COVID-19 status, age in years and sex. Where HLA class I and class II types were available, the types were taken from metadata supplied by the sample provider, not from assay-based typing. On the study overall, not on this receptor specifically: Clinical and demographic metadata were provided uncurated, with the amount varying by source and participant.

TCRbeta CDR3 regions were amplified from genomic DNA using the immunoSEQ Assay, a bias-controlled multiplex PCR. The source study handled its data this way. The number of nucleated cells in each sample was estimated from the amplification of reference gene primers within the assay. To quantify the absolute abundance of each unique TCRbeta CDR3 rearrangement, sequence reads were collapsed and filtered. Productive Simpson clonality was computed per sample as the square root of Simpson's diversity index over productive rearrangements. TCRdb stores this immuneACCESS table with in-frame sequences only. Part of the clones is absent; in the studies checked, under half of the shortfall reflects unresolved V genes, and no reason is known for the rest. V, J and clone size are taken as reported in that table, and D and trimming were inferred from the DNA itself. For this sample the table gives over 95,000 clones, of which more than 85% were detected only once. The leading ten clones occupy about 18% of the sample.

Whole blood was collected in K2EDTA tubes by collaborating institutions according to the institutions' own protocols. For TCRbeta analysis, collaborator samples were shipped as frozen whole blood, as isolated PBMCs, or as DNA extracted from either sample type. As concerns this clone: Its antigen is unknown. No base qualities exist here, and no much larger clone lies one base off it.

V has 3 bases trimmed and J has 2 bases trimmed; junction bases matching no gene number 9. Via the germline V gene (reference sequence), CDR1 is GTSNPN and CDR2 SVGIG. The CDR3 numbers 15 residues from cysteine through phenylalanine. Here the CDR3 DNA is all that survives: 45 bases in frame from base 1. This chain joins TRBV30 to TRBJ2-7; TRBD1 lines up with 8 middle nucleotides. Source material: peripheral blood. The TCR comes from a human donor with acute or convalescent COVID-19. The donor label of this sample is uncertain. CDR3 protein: CAWRGRGQVTYEQYF. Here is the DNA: TGTGCCTGGAGGGGACGGGGACAGGTAACCTACGAGCAGTACTTC.